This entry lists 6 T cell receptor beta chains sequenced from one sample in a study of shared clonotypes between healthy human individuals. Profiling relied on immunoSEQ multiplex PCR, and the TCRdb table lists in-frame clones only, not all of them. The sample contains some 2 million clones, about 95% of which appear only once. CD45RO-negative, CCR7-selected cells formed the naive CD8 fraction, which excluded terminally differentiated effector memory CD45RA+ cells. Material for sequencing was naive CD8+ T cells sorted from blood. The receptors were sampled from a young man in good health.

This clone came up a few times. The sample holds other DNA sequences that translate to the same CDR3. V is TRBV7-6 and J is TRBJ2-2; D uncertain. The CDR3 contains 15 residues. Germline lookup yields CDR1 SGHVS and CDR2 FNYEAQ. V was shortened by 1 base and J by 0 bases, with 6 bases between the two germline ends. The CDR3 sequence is CASSLGTANTGELFF. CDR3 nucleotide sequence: TGTGCCAGCAGCTTAGGCACCGCGAACACCGGGGAGCTGTTTTTT.

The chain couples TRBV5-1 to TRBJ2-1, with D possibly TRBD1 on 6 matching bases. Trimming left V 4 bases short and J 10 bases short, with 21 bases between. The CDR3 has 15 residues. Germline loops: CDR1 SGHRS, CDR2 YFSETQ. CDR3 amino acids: CASSLGHLGEGEQFF. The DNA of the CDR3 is TGCGCCAGCAGCCTGGGACATCTGGGGGAAGGGGAGCAGTTCTTC. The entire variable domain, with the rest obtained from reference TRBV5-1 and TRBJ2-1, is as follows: KAGVTQTPRYLIKTRGQQVTLSCSPISGHRSVSWYQQTPGQGLQFLFEYFSETQRNKGNFPGRFSGRQFSNSRSEMNVSTLELGDSALYLCASSLGHLGEGEQFFGPGTRLTVL.

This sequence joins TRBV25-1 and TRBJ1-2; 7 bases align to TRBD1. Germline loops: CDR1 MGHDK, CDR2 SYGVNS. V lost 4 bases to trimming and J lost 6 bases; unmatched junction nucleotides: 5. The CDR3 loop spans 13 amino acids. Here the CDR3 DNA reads TGTGCCAGCAGTGGACAGGGATTCGATGGCTACACCTTC. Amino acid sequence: CASSGQGFDGYTF.

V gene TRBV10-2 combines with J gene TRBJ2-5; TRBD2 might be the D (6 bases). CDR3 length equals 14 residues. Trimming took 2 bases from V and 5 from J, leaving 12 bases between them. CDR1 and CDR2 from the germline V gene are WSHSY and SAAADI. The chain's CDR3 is CASSEGGNRETQYF. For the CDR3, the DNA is TGCGCCAGCAGTGAGGGAGGGAATAGGGAGACCCAGTACTTC.

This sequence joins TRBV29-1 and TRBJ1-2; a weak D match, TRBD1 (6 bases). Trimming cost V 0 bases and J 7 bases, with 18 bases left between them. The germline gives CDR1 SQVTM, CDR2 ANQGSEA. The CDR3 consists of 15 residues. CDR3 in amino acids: CSVEDVAGAQRGYTF. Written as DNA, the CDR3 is TGCAGCGTTGAAGATGTGGCAGGGGCGCAACGTGGCTACACCTTC.

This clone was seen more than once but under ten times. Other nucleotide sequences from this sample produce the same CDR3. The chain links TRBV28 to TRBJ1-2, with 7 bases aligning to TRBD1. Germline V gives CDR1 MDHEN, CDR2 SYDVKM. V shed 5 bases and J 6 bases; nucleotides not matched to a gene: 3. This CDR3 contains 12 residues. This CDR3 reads CASSLDRDGYTF. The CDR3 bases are TGTGCCAGCAGTCTTGACAGGGATGGCTACACCTTC.